This TCR beta chain was sequenced during a study of blood T cell repertoires in COVID-19. Overall study context: The United States, Italy and Spain were the sources of the acute and convalescent COVID-19 samples. Sources were T cells, B-cell-depleted T cells, or PBMCs; the material itself was cDNA or gDNA.

Only in-frame clones appear in the TCRdb table, and some are missing; sequencing was by immunoSEQ multiplex PCR. The table lists 290,000 or so clones, roughly 92% of them singletons. This CDR3 is built from 15 residues. V trimming: 0 bases; J trimming: 6 bases; junction bases outside the gene matches: 2. CDR1 and CDR2 from the germline V gene are MNHNS and SASEGT. The sequenced sample was peripheral blood. The chain joins TRBV6-1 to TRBJ1-4; 9 bases match TRBD1. This sequence originates from a woman in her twenties or thirties with COVID-19, enrolled during active disease. The CDR3: CASSEAWTGDEKLFF. DNA of the CDR3: TGTGCCAGCAGTGAAGCGTGGACAGGGGATGAAAAACTGTTTTTT.